The 17 T cell receptor beta chains in this list originate from one sample, sequenced in a study of human T cells and chemical hapten exposure. Within the library, unique molecular identifiers were attached to each individual cDNA molecule. TCRdb analysed the reads with MiXCR anew, one entry per CDR3 protein. The data contain about 120,000 distinct CDR3 sequences, approximately 9.3% of them singletons. Someone pulled total RNA out of unfractionated whole blood. The source material was whole blood. The receptor set was obtained from a human donor in good health. Some clones in this sample may be carry-over from other donors' samples.

This chain joins TRBV11-2 and TRBJ2-3; D possibly corresponds to TRBD1 (7 bases). V dropped 2 bases and J dropped 0 bases, with 24 bases sitting between them. This CDR3 region has 20 residues. Germline CDR1 reads SGHAT; CDR2 reads FQNNGV. In DNA form, the CDR3 reads TGTGCCAGCAGCTTACTAACGACCAGGGGGAGGCCGGGGAGCACAGATACGCAGTATTTT. This gives the protein CASSLLTTRGRPGSTDTQYF.

The sample holds a few counts of this clonotype. The gene calls are TRBV7-8 and TRBJ2-5; 8 bases align to TRBD2. The CDR3 extends over 16 amino acids. Losses at the gene ends were 5 bases for V and 4 bases for J; bases not matched to a gene: 12. Germline V lookup: CDR1 SGHVS, CDR2 FQNEAQ. The chain's CDR3 is CASSPRPAGGRETQYF. Written as DNA, the CDR3 is TGTGCCAGCAGCCCAAGACCGGCGGGGGGCCGAGAGACCCAGTACTTC.

This clonotype was seen a handful of times. V gene TRBV6-5 combines with J gene TRBJ2-1; 8 bases agree with TRBD1. Losses at the gene ends were 7 bases for V and 9 bases for J; bases not matched to a gene: 5. This CDR3 has 12 residues. The germline V gene encodes CDR1 MNHEY and CDR2 SVGAGI. This chain's CDR3 is CASTRDRSEQFF. The CDR3 bases are TGTGCCAGCACTCGGGACAGGTCTGAGCAGTTCTTC.

The rearrangement uses TRBV20-1 and TRBJ2-3; 16 nucleotides match TRBD2. CDR3 size: 15 residues. V gave up 6 bases and J gave up 5 bases; unmatched junction bases: 5. Germline assignment: CDR1 DFQATT and CDR2 SNEGSKA (reference sequence). The CDR3 reads CSAAGTSGREDTQYF. The CDR3 coding sequence is TGCAGTGCCGCGGGGACTAGCGGGAGGGAAGATACGCAGTATTTT.

The sample holds many counts of this clonotype. The chain has TRBV20-1 and TRBJ2-5, with 8 positions matching TRBD2. After removal of 3 bases from V and 1 base from J, the junction contained 13 bases not matched to a gene. Per germline, CDR1 DFQATT and CDR2 SNEGSKA (reference sequence). This CDR3 is built from 17 residues. CDR3 protein: CSARRPTRGGTQETQYF. The CDR3 region has the DNA TGCAGTGCTAGGAGGCCTACGCGCGGGGGGACCCAAGAGACCCAGTACTTC.

Ten or more counts support this clonotype. This chain uses TRBV12-3 or TRBV12-4 with TRBJ2-7; the D is unclear. The length of the CDR3 is 13 residues. Trimming cost V 3 bases and J 6 bases, with 12 bases left between them. The CDR3 spells CASSFLVRSEQYF. The CDR3 coding sequence is TGTGCCAGCAGTTTTTTGGTCAGATCCGAGCAGTACTTC.

This clonotype was seen more than once but under ten times. The chain recombines TRBV25-1 with TRBJ1-1; D remains ambiguous. V lost 7 bases to trimming and J lost 3 bases, with 6 bases between them. The CDR3 length is 11 residues. Per germline, CDR1 MGHDK and CDR2 SYGVNS. This CDR3 is CASISYTEAFF. The CDR3 coding sequence is TGTGCCAGCATCAGCTACACTGAAGCTTTCTTT.

This clonotype has ten or more counts. The V and J genes are TRBV12-3 or TRBV12-4 and TRBJ1-4; weak D call: TRBD1 (5 bases). V was trimmed by 5 bases and J by 6 bases, leaving 13 bases between them. This CDR3 region has 14 residues. The CDR3 is CASSRRVLDEKLFF. The CDR3 region has the DNA TGTGCCAGCAGTCGCAGGGTGTTGGATGAAAAACTGTTTTTT.

The chain recombines TRBV20-1 with TRBJ2-5; 9 positions agree with TRBD2. Germline CDR1 reads DFQATT; CDR2 reads SNEGSKA (reference sequence). The CDR3 has 15 amino acids. With 1 base clipped from V and 1 base from J, the junction kept 4 bases outside the gene matches. DNA of the CDR3: TGCAGTGCTAGAGGACTAGCGGCCTCCCAAGAGACCCAGTACTTC. Translated, it gives CSARGLAASQETQYF.

At least ten counts were recorded for this clonotype. The genes are TRBV27 and TRBJ1-6, with 7 bases fitting TRBD1. The germline V gene encodes CDR1 MNHEY and CDR2 SMNVEV (reference sequence). Losses at the gene ends were 7 bases for V and 10 bases for J; bases not matched to a gene: 13. The CDR3 runs 15 residues. The DNA for the CDR3 is TGTGCCAGCAATCGACAGGGTTTAGTCCACTCACCCCTCCACTTT. Protein product: CASNRQGLVHSPLHF.

The rearrangement joins TRBV12-3 or TRBV12-4 to TRBJ2-1, with 10 bases aligning to TRBD1. The CDR3 loop spans 16 amino acids. J gave up 7 bases and V 5 bases, and 11 bases lay outside the gene matches. CDR3 bases: TGTGCCAGCAGTCCGTTCCGGGACAGGGGTGGAAATGAGCAGTTCTTC. Translating it yields CASSPFRDRGGNEQFF.

This clonotype was picked up a small number of times. J is TRBJ2-7 and V is TRBV7-2, with D hard to call. Trimming removed 5 bases from V and 10 bases from J, with 12 bases in between. The CDR3 is 11 amino acids. CDR1 is SGHTA, CDR2 FQGNSA, per germline. CDR3 in DNA: TGTGCCAGCAGCCCCGCGTTAGAACAGTACTTC. Residues: CASSPALEQYF. Looking up the rest from reference TRBV7-2 and TRBJ2-7 gives the full variable domain: GAGVSQSPSNKVTEKGKDVELRCDPISGHTALYWYRQSLGQGLEFLIYFQGNSAPDKSGLPSDRFSAERTGGSVSTLTIQRTQQEDSAVYLCASSPALEQYFGPGTRLTVT.

This clonotype was counted many times. V usage is TRBV9 and J usage is TRBJ2-3, with 9 bases matching TRBD2. CDR1 is SGDLS and CDR2 is YYNGEE in the germline V gene. The V segment lost 0 bases and the J segment 5 bases; nucleotides outside the gene matches: 7. CDR3 length equals 16 residues. CDR3 bases: TGTGCCAGCAGCGTAGAGGGGCCGACTAGCGGAGATACGCAGTATTTT. Its translation: CASSVEGPTSGDTQYF.

This chain joins TRBV20-1 and TRBJ2-7; D uncertain. The CDR3 totals 13 residues. With 0 bases removed from V and 6 bases from J, the gap between germline ends came to 12 bases. From germline, CDR1 is DFQATT and CDR2 SNEGSKA (reference sequence). The CDR3 protein is CSARDLGSIEQYF. In DNA, the CDR3 is TGCAGTGCTAGAGATCTTGGCAGCATCGAGCAGTACTTC.

The genes are TRBV7-2 and TRBJ2-7; D not resolved. Looked up from germline, CDR1 is SGHTA and CDR2 is FQGNSA. The CDR3 length is 14 residues. The germline V and J ends were trimmed by 0 bases and 3 bases, with 9 bases remaining between them. The CDR3 bases are TGTGCCAGCAGCTTAGCGCCCCAGGTCTACGAGCAGTACTTC. Its protein is CASSLAPQVYEQYF.

This clonotype was recorded at least ten times. This chain connects TRBV20-1 to TRBJ2-7, with 9 bases lining up with TRBD2. CDR1 and CDR2 from the germline V gene are DFQATT and SNEGSKA (reference sequence). The CDR3 spans 19 residues. Trimming took 1 base from V and 0 from J; bases not matched to a gene: 16. The CDR3 DNA sequence: TGCAGTGCTAGAGTTGGCGGGGGGGCAAGGGTCGATAGCTCCTACGAGCAGTACTTC. It is translated as CSARVGGGARVDSSYEQYF.

The V gene is TRBV3-1, the J gene TRBJ2-1, with D perhaps assigned TRBD1 or TRBD2 (6 bases each). The V and J ends lost 2 bases and 9 bases respectively, with 17 bases between them. Per germline, CDR1 LGHDT and CDR2 YNNKEL (reference sequence). This CDR3 is built from 15 residues. CDR3 nucleotides: TGTGCCAGCAGCCAATTCCCCGGGAGAGGGGGTGAGCAGTTCTTC. As protein: CASSQFPGRGGEQFF.